This T cell receptor beta chain was captured by sequencing in a study of T cells after yellow fever vaccination. Study results and limitations: Subsequent booster samples again held most clones from primary vaccination (96% CD4, about 90% CD8).

A note on this clonotype: As yet, its antigen is unknown.

Germline trimming cut 1 base from V and 1 base from J; bases unmatched to any gene: 12. Germline assignment: CDR1 KGHSH and CDR2 LQKENI. The CDR3 runs to 18 residues. From the 5' RACE reads, TCRdb called clonotypes with MiXCR, one entry per CDR3 protein. The table has around 310,000 distinct CDR3 sequences, roughly 3.5% seen once; the top ten hold about 25%. The material sequenced was PBMCs, taken on the day of the yellow fever booster vaccination. The chain combines TRBV18 with TRBJ1-1; 7 bases are shared with TRBD1. This sequence was found in a man in his late teens or twenties who received the YFV17D yellow fever vaccine. CDR3: CASSPRVRGGQRNTEAFF. The CDR3 DNA follows: TGTGCCAGCTCACCACGCGTCAGGGGGGGACAACGGAACACTGAAGCTTTCTTT.